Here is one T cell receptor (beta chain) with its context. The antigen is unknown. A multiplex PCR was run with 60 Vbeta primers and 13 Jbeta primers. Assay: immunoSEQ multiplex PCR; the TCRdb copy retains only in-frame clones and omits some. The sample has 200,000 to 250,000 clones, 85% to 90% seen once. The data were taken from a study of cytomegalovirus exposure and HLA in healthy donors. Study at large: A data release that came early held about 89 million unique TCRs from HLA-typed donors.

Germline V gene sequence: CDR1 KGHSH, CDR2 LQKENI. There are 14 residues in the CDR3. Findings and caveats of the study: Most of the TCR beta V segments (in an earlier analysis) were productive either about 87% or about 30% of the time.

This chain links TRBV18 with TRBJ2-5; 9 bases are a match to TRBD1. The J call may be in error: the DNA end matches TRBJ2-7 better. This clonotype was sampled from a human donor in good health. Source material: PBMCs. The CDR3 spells CASSPGTGTYEQYF. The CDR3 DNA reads TGTGCCAGCTCACCCGGGACAGGGACCTACGAGCAGTACTTC.